The present T cell receptor beta chain was sequenced within a study of blood T cell repertoires in COVID-19. Some clones are missing from TCRdb's copy, which holds only in-frame ones; the method was immunoSEQ multiplex PCR. The sample has 76,000 or so clones, approximately 90% seen once. The sequence was obtained from a man aged 25 to 45 with acute or convalescent COVID-19. The source material was peripheral blood.

CDR3 DNA: TGCAGCGTGGGGGCGATGGGGGCGGGAGAGACCCAGTACTTC. Protein product: CSVGAMGAGETQYF. The J gene is TRBJ2-5, the V gene TRBV29-1; possible D gene TRBD1, 6 bases. Germline V gene sequence: CDR1 SQVTM, CDR2 ANQGSEA. The CDR3 is made up of 14 amino acids. V was pared by 6 bases and J by 4 bases, with 18 bases between.